A single T cell receptor beta chain is shown here with its context. What it binds is not known. The sample is drawn from a study of beta chain features in type 1 diabetes. Study observations and caveats: When VDJ junctions were examined, type 1 diabetes patients showed fewer insertions and more deletions. All four CD4+ subsets from Type 1 diabetes patients carried moderately but significantly shorter TCRB CDR3s.

Sequenced material consisted of expressed TCRB transcripts (all of the isolated RNA was reverse transcribed). Produced via immunoSEQ multiplex PCR; TCRdb's table is partial and in-frame only. The sample shows roughly 130,000 clones, about 15% of them seen only once. By way of CD45RO/CCR7/CD25/CD127/CD95/CD27, the CD4+ regulatory, stem cell-like memory, central memory and naive cells were sorted. Purities in excess of 95% were seen in all sorted populations. The sequence was collected from a young man with type 1 diabetes. Sequencing was carried out using central memory CD4+ T cells from blood.

In DNA, the CDR3 is TGTGCCAGCAGCTTACGTCCTAGCGTGGGCTCATCCTACGAGCAGTACTTC. Translated: CASSLRPSVGSSYEQYF. The chain combines TRBV7-2 with TRBJ2-7; weak D call: TRBD2 (6 bases). V dropped 2 bases and J dropped 1 base, with 18 bases sitting between them. Germline lookup yields CDR1 SGHTA and CDR2 FQGNSA. This CDR3 comprises 17 residues. Based on the CDR3 plus reference TRBV7-2 and TRBJ2-7, the full variable domain is GAGVSQSPSNKVTEKGKDVELRCDPISGHTALYWYRQSLGQGLEFLIYFQGNSAPDKSGLPSDRFSAERTGGSVSTLTIQRTQQEDSAVYLCASSLRPSVGSSYEQYFGPGTRLTVT.